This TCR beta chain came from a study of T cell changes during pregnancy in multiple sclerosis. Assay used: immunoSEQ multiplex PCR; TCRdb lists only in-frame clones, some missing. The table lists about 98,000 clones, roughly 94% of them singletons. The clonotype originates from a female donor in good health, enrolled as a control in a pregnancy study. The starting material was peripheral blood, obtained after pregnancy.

The CDR3 nucleotides are TGTGCCAGCAGCTTCACGGGACTCGGGGACTACGAGCAGTACTTC. Its protein is CASSFTGLGDYEQYF. The genes are TRBV13 and TRBJ2-7; TRBD2 is a possible D gene (6 bases). Germline lookup yields CDR1 PRHDT and CDR2 FYEKMQ (reference sequence). The CDR3 has 15 amino acids. The V end lost 3 bases, the J end lost 3 bases, and 15 bases lay between the germline ends. The full variable domain, rest sourced from reference TRBV13 and TRBJ2-7, is AAGVIQSPRHLIKEKRETATLKCYPIPRHDTVYWYQQGPGQDPQFLISFYEKMQSDKGSIPDRFSAQQFSDYHSELNMSSLELGDSALYFCASSFTGLGDYEQYFGPGTRLTVT.